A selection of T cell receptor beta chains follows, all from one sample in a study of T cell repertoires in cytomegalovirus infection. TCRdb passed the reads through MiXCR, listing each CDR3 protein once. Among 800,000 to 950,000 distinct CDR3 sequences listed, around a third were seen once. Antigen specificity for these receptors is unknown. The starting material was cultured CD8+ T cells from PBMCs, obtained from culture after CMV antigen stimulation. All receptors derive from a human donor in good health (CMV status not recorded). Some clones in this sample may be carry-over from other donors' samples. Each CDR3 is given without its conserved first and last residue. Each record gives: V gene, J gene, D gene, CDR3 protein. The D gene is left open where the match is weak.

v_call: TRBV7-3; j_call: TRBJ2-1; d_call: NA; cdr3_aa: ASSLTQGGNEQF
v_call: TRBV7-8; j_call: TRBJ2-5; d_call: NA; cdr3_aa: ASSFPTEQQETQY
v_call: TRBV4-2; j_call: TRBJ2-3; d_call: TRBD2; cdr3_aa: ASSQGLAGGHTDTQY
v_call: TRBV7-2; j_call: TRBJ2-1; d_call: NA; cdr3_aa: ASSLASGTQFSYNEQF
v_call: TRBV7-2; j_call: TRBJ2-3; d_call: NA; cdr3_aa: ASSPTGTFPDTQY
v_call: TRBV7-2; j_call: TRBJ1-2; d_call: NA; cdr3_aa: ASSLVGYT
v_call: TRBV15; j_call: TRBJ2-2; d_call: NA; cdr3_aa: ATSRGRGRSGEPF
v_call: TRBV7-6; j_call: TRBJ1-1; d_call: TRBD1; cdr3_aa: ASSFTGEMTEAF
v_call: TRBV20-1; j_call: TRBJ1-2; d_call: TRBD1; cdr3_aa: SARGWTGDNYGYT
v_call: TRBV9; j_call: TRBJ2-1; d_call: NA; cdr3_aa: ASSVGGLSYNEQF
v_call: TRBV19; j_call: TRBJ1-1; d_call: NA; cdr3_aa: ASSIRRLNTEAF
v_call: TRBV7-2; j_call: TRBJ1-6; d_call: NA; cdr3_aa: ASSLAGRGYSPLH
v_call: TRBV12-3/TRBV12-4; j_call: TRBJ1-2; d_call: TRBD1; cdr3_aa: ASSSGEGAGIHGYT
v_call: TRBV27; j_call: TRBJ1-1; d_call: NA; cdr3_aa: ASSTSPGYTEAF
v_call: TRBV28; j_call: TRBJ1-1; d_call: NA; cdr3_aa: ASKSEFTEAF
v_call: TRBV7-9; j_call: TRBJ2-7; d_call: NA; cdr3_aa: ASSLAWGRNTYKQY
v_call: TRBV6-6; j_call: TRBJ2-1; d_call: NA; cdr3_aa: ASSYSGTSPYNEQF
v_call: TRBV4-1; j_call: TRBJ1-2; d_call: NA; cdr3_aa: ASSQSRGVAGYT
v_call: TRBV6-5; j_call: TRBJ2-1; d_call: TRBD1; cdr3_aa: ASSWGQGAIYLYNEQF
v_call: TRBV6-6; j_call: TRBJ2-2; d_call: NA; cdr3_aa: ASSYSSFTTGELF
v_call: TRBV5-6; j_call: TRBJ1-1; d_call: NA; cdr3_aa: ASSFGEGNTEAF
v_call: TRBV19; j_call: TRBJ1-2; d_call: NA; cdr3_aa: ASNYFGENYGYT
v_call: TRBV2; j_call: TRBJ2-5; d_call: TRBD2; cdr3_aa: ASSGTSGTETQY
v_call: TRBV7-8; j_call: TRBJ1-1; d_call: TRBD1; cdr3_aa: ASSPGTGWQRTEAF
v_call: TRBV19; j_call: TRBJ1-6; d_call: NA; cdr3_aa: ASSAGTPSSYNSPLH
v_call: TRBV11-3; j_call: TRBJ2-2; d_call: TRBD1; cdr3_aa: ASSSRDRDAGELF
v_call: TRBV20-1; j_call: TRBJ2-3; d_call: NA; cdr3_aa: SARVSATSTDTQY
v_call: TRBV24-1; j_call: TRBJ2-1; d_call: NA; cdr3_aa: ATSDFGPPYNEQF
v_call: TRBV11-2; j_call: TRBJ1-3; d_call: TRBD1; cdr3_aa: ASSFPPGTGGFGNTIY
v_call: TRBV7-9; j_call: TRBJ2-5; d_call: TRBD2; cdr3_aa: ASSLSREGETQY